The next 25 T cell receptor beta chains were all read from a single sample in a study of shared clonotypes between healthy human individuals. Measured with immunoSEQ multiplex PCR; TCRdb has only the in-frame clones, and not every one. The sample has fewer than 650,000 clones, around 80% seen once. Sequenced material: PBMCs. The receptors were sampled from a woman aged 40-49 years in good health. Some clones in this sample may be carry-over from other donors' samples.

The chain uses TRBV28 and TRBJ1-4; the D gene is possibly TRBD1 (5 bases). Between the trimmed V and J ends, which lost 5 bases and 5 bases, there was a span of 12 bases. CDR1 is MDHEN, CDR2 SYDVKM, per germline. This CDR3 contains 14 residues. CDR3 region: CASSTLRGNEKLFF. In DNA form, the CDR3 reads TGTGCCAGCAGTACGTTAAGGGGAAATGAAAAACTGTTTTTT.

This clone was detected only once. The chain is built from TRBV28 and TRBJ2-3; 7 bases map to TRBD2. V was pared by 4 bases and J by 0 bases, with 10 bases of the junction left unmatched. CDR3 size: 17 residues. The germline gives CDR1 MDHEN, CDR2 SYDVKM. The CDR3 reads CASSSPGLIPSTDTQYF. As DNA, the CDR3 is TGTGCCAGCAGTTCCCCGGGACTAATTCCTAGCACAGATACGCAGTATTTT. Full variable domain (rest looked up from reference TRBV28 and TRBJ2-3): DVKVTQSSRYLVKRTGEKVFLECVQDMDHENMFWYRQDPGLGLRLIYFSYDVKMKEKGDIPEGYSVSREKKERFSLILESASTNQTSMYLCASSSPGLIPSTDTQYFGPGTRLTVL.

This clone was counted between two and nine times. DNA of the CDR3: TGTGCCACCAGCAGAGATCACAGGGAGGCCCCTTTTCTGAATGAGCAGTTCTTC. Protein: CATSRDHREAPFLNEQFF. V gene TRBV15 combines with J gene TRBJ2-1, with D tentatively TRBD1 or TRBD2 (6 bases each). The CDR3 is made up of 18 amino acids. Trimming removed 0 bases from V and 7 bases from J, with 22 bases in between. Germline loops: CDR1 LNHNV, CDR2 YYDKDF (reference sequence).

This sequence joins TRBV4-3 and TRBJ2-2; 10 bases fit TRBD2. Germline CDR1 is LGHNA and CDR2 is YSLEER. V dropped 1 base and J dropped 2; count of bases not matched to a gene: 7. The CDR3 consists of 18 residues. The CDR3 DNA follows: TGCGCCAGCAGCCAAGCCCTAGCGGGAGTATTAAACACCGGGGAGCTGTTTTTT. Its protein product is CASSQALAGVLNTGELFF.

The V call is TRBV7-3, the J call TRBJ1-1; D gene uncertain. CDR3 size: 12 residues. Germline values: CDR1 SGHTA, CDR2 FQGTGA. Trimming left V 3 bases short and J 10 bases short, with 12 bases between. In DNA form, the CDR3 reads TGTGCCAGCAGCTTGAGCTTTGGGAGAGCTTTCTTT. The encoded protein is CASSLSFGRAFF.

This sequence joins TRBV7-8 and TRBJ2-7; TRBD2 matches 12 bases. V shed 5 bases, J shed 3 bases, and the junction held 5 bases outside the gene matches. This CDR3 comprises 15 residues. Germline-derived CDR1 and CDR2 are SGHVS and FQNEAQ. CDR3 bases: TGTGCCAGCAGCCCGGGACTAGCGGGCATCTACGAGCAGTACTTC. Residues: CASSPGLAGIYEQYF.

This clone was recorded at least ten times. The V gene is TRBV28, the J gene TRBJ1-2; 8 nucleotides agree with TRBD1. The CDR3 contains 14 residues. With 5 bases clipped from V and 5 bases from J, the junction kept 7 bases outside the gene matches. Germline values: CDR1 MDHEN, CDR2 SYDVKM. The CDR3 nucleotides read TGTGCCAGCAGTATTCCGGGACAGGCGTATGGCTACACCTTC. Its translation: CASSIPGQAYGYTF.

V gene TRBV28 combines with J gene TRBJ2-3, with 9 bases that match TRBD1. The CDR3 length is 17 residues. Germline V gene data show CDR1 as MDHEN and CDR2 as SYDVKM. The ends lost 4 bases at V and 2 bases at J; junction bases unmatched: 10. CDR3 sequence: CASSSTRWDRATDTQYF. For the CDR3, the DNA is TGTGCCAGCAGTTCTACCCGATGGGACAGGGCCACAGATACGCAGTATTTT.

This chain links TRBV5-8 with TRBJ1-5; D gene unclear. The V end was cut by 4 bases, the J end by 5 bases, with 13 bases between. This CDR3 spans 14 amino acids. The germline CDR1 and CDR2 sequences are SGHTS and YDEGEE. The CDR3 here is CASSPKDGHQPQHF. DNA of the CDR3: TGTGCCAGCAGCCCCAAGGACGGACATCAGCCCCAGCATTTT.

This sequence joins TRBV1 and TRBJ2-1; TRBD1, the D gene given by the table, was not confirmed from the DNA. TRBV1 is described as a pseudogene. The CDR3 covers 19 residues. The CDR3 DNA reads TGCACCAGCAGCCGGGATAGCTGGTCGGACAGCCACTCCTACAATGAGCAGTTCTTC. Protein sequence: CTSSRDSWSDSHSYNEQFF.

The count of this clone is one. The chain links TRBV28 to TRBJ2-7; D is uncertain. Germline assignment: CDR1 MDHEN and CDR2 SYDVKM. The V end was cut by 5 bases, the J end by 0 bases, with 8 bases between. This CDR3 spans 13 amino acids. CDR3 in DNA: TGTGCCAGCAGTCCCCAGGCCTCCTACGAGCAGTACTTC. It translates to CASSPQASYEQYF.

In its sample, this clone was seen once. The chain recombines TRBV23-1 with TRBJ1-1; weak D call: TRBD1 (6 bases). TRBV23-1 is identified as an open reading frame with a role that is uncertain. The CDR3 is 15 amino acids. V was pared by 0 bases and J by 8 bases, with 16 bases between. CDR3: CASSQSTGSDPEAFF. The CDR3 nucleotides read TGCGCCAGCAGTCAATCGACAGGTTCGGACCCCGAAGCTTTCTTT.

The chain combines TRBV30 with TRBJ2-1; 9 bases agree with TRBD2. This CDR3 contains 15 residues. Trimming cost V 3 bases and J 6 bases; bases outside gene matches: 9. Germline CDR1 is GTSNPN and CDR2 is SVGIG (reference sequence). The DNA of the CDR3 is TGTGCCTGGAGGAAAGGGACTAGCAAATTCAATGAGCAGTTCTTC. Protein: CAWRKGTSKFNEQFF.

Comments on this clone: A read error is the likely source, as a far larger clone sits one nucleotide away. The rearrangement joins TRBV30 to TRBJ1-5; 7 positions agree with TRBD1. Per the germline V gene, CDR1 is GTSNPN and CDR2 is SVGIG (reference sequence). The CDR3 is 17 amino acids. Trimming cost V 1 base and J 2 bases; bases outside gene matches: 11. The CDR3 sequence is CAWSDSRGGDGNQPQHF. For the CDR3, the DNA is TGTGCCTGGAGTGACAGCAGGGGGGGCGACGGCAATCAGCCCCAGCATTTT.

V and J are TRBV5-6 and TRBJ2-5; weak D call: TRBD1 (6 bases). Per germline, CDR1 SGHDT and CDR2 YYEEEE. Trimming removed 1 base from V and 1 base from J, with 11 bases in between. This CDR3 has 15 amino acids. Here the CDR3 DNA reads TGTGCCAGCAGCTTGCGACAGGCGTTCCAAGAGACCCAGTACTTC. Its protein product is CASSLRQAFQETQYF.

The rearrangement links TRBV7-9 to TRBJ1-2, with 8 bases identical to TRBD1. Germline values: CDR1 SEHNR, CDR2 FQNEAQ (reference sequence). The CDR3 totals 15 residues. The trim removed 4 bases at V and 12 bases at J, leaving 16 bases unmatched. The CDR3 reads CASSSTVGQDTINTF. CDR3 nucleotides: TGTGCCAGCAGCTCTACAGTGGGACAGGACACCATTAACACCTTC.

The chain carries TRBV27 and TRBJ2-2; perhaps TRBD2 as D (7 bases). Germline V gives CDR1 MNHEY, CDR2 SMNVEV (reference sequence). The CDR3 loop spans 20 amino acids. V was shortened by 2 bases and J by 0 bases, with 22 bases between the two germline ends. The CDR3 protein is CASSLRGTIISDTNTGELFF. In DNA form, the CDR3 reads TGTGCCAGCAGTTTAAGGGGGACTATCATATCCGACACGAACACCGGGGAGCTGTTTTTT.

In regard to this clone: It differs at one base from a far larger clone, so likely a read error. The J gene is TRBJ1-6, the V gene TRBV6-9; no clear D. This CDR3 contains 14 residues. Per the germline V gene, CDR1 is MNHGY and CDR2 is SVAAGI. CDR3 residues: CASGYEAGGSPLHF. Here the CDR3 DNA reads TGTGCCAGCGGTTACGAGGCAGGCGGTTCACCCCTCCACTTT.

This clone has a handful of counts. The V and J genes are TRBV6-5 and TRBJ1-3; 7 bases match TRBD1. The CDR3 contains 15 residues. With V trimmed by 0 bases and J by 4 bases, 3 bases remained unmatched. Looked up from germline, CDR1 is MNHEY and CDR2 is SVGAGI. The CDR3, as DNA: TGTGCCAGCAGTTACTCCGGGACAGCAGGAAACACCATATATTTT. As protein: CASSYSGTAGNTIYF.

The chain employs TRBV2 and TRBJ1-2; 7 bases are a match to TRBD1. This CDR3 has 16 residues. Germline values: CDR1 SNHLY, CDR2 FYNNEI. Trimming at V came to 2 bases and at J to 2 bases, leaving 8 bases not matched to a gene. In DNA form, the CDR3 reads TGTGCCAGCAGTGAATGGCGTTCGGGACAGAACTATGGCTACACCTTC. Its protein is CASSEWRSGQNYGYTF.

The chain couples TRBV27 to TRBJ2-5; 7 bases map to TRBD2. Losses at the gene ends were 8 bases for V and 4 bases for J; bases not matched to a gene: 13. This CDR3 has 15 residues. Germline loops: CDR1 MNHEY, CDR2 SMNVEV (reference sequence). CDR3 in amino acids: CASGDHWTRGETQYF. CDR3 nucleotide sequence: TGTGCCAGCGGTGATCATTGGACTAGGGGAGAGACCCAGTACTTC.

The J gene is TRBJ1-1, the V gene TRBV4-3, with D perhaps TRBD1 (6 bases). Germline CDR1 LGHNA, CDR2 YSLEER. The CDR3 length is 15 residues. V lost 2 bases to trimming and J lost 1 base, with 11 bases between them. The CDR3: CASSQSGRGNTEAFF. The CDR3 DNA sequence: TGCGCCAGCAGCCAAAGCGGCAGGGGGAACACTGAAGCTTTCTTT.

This chain links TRBV18 with TRBJ1-1; D gene ambiguous. V lost 2 bases to trimming and J lost 0 bases, with 16 bases between them. The germline gives CDR1 KGHSH, CDR2 LQKENI. The CDR3 has 17 residues. Written as DNA, the CDR3 is TGTGCCAGCTCACCATATCGAGGGTCCCAATTGAACACTGAAGCTTTCTTT. It encodes CASSPYRGSQLNTEAFF.

The gene calls are TRBV19 and TRBJ1-1; 7 bases are shared with TRBD1. V gave up 2 bases and J gave up 4 bases; unmatched junction bases: 10. Looked up from germline, CDR1 is LNHDA and CDR2 is SQIVND (reference sequence). The CDR3 is made up of 16 amino acids. CDR3: CASSIPVDRRTTEAFF. CDR3 nucleotides: TGTGCCAGTAGTATACCCGTGGACAGGCGGACCACTGAAGCTTTCTTT.

The V gene is TRBV5-1, the J gene TRBJ2-1; D is unresolved. V dropped 0 bases and J dropped 8 bases, with 3 bases sitting between them. The CDR3 is made up of 11 amino acids. Germline V gives CDR1 SGHRS, CDR2 YFSETQ. The CDR3 reads CASSLGHEQFF. The CDR3 coding sequence is TGCGCCAGCAGCTTGGGTCATGAGCAGTTCTTC. The variable domain in full, completed from reference TRBV5-1 and TRBJ2-1, reads KAGVTQTPRYLIKTRGQQVTLSCSPISGHRSVSWYQQTPGQGLQFLFEYFSETQRNKGNFPGRFSGRQFSNSRSEMNVSTLELGDSALYLCASSLGHEQFFGPGTRLTVL.